What follows describes a single T cell receptor beta chain. The assay was immunoSEQ multiplex PCR, and TCRdb's table has in-frame clones only and misses some. Found here are hundreds of thousands of clones, approximately 88% of them singletons; the top ten hold nearly 1.5%. Treatment of the sample: around 19 received Ad26.COV2.S at low or high dose, single or two shots; about 5 received placebo; per-sample allocation not given. On day 63 after the first injection, vaccine and placebo recipients gave samples. The sample is drawn from a study of Ad26.COV2.S vaccination and SARS-CoV-2 variants. The overall study: Intramuscular Ad26.COV2.S at 5x10^10 or 1x10^11 viral particles.

CDR3 size: 13 residues. V was trimmed by 6 bases and J by 3 bases, leaving 9 bases between them. Germline V gene sequence: CDR1 ENHRY, CDR2 SYGVKD. The chain couples TRBV10-3 to TRBJ2-1; D gene unclear. The sequence was obtained from a person aged 18 to 59 who received the Ad26.COV2.S COVID-19 vaccine or a placebo. The material was peripheral blood, obtained in a trial of Ad26.COV2.S vaccine versus placebo. The CDR3 reads CAISPLNYNEQFF. The CDR3 DNA follows: TGTGCCATCAGCCCCTTGAACTACAATGAGCAGTTCTTC.